This section outlines one T cell receptor beta chain sequence together with its context. This sample stems from a study of T cell changes during pregnancy in multiple sclerosis. V was trimmed by 4 bases and J by 7 bases, leaving 17 bases between them. This CDR3 region has 14 residues. Germline-derived CDR1 and CDR2 are SGHKS and YYEKEE (reference sequence). Assay used: immunoSEQ multiplex PCR; TCRdb lists only in-frame clones, some missing. The data show over 50,000 clones, with about nine tenths seen just once and roughly 2% held by the top ten. Here the sequenced sample was peripheral blood, taken in the first trimester of pregnancy. The J gene is TRBJ1-1, the V gene TRBV5-5; no clear D. This sequence originates from a female donor in good health, enrolled as a control in a pregnancy study. The CDR3: CASSPGGRWLEAFF. As DNA, the CDR3 is TGTGCCAGCAGCCCAGGAGGACGGTGGCTTGAAGCTTTCTTT.